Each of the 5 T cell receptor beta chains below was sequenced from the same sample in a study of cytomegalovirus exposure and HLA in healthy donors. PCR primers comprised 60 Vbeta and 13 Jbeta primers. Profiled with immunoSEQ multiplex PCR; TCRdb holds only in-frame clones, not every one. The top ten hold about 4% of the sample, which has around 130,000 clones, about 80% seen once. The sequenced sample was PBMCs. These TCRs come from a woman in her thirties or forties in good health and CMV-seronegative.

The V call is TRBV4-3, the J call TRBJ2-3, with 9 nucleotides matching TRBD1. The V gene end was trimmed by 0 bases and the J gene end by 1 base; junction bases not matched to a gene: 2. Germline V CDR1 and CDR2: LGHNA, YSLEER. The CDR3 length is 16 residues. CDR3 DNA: TGCGCCAGCAGCCAAGAGAGGACAGGGGGCACAGATACGCAGTATTTT. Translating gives CASSQERTGGTDTQYF.

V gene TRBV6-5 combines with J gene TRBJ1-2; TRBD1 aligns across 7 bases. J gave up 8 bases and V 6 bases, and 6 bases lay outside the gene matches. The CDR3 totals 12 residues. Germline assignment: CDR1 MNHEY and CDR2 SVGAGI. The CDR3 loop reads CASREGAGGYTF. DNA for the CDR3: TGTGCCAGCAGGGAGGGGGCTGGAGGCTACACCTTC.

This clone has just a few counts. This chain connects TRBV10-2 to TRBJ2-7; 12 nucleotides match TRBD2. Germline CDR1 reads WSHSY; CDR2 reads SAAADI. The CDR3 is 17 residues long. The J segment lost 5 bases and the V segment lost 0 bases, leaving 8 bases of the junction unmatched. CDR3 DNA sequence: TGCGCCAGCAGTGAGTCAAATTTGGGACTAGCGGGCGACGAGCAGTACTTC. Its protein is CASSESNLGLAGDEQYF.

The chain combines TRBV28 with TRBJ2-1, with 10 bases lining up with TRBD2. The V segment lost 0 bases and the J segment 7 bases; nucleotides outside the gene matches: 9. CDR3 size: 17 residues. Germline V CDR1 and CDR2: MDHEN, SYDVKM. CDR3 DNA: TGTGCCAGCAGTTTATGGGGGCTAGCGGGAGTCCTTAATGAGCAGTTCTTC. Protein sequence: CASSLWGLAGVLNEQFF. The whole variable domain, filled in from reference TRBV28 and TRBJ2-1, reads DVKVTQSSRYLVKRTGEKVFLECVQDMDHENMFWYRQDPGLGLRLIYFSYDVKMKEKGDIPEGYSVSREKKERFSLILESASTNQTSMYLCASSLWGLAGVLNEQFFGPGTRLTVL.

CDR3 in amino acids: CASSLDLLGRQETQYF. The CDR3 DNA follows: TGTGCCAGCAGCTTAGATCTGTTGGGCCGACAAGAGACCCAGTACTTC. The chain couples TRBV11-2 to TRBJ2-5; D is uncertain. Trimming removed 0 bases at V and 2 bases at J, with 13 bases between. The CDR3 has 16 residues. Germline-derived CDR1 and CDR2 are SGHAT and FQNNGV.